This T cell receptor (beta chain) originates from a study of graft-versus-host responses after intestinal transplantation. Looking at the study overall: Multivisceral, liver-intestinal, or isolated intestinal transplants were received by the recipients. Tacrolimus plus steroids were given to all recipients for about 3 years, preceded by anti-thymocyte globulin induction.

The V end was cut by 5 bases, the J end by 3 bases, with 16 bases between. The CDR3 spans 15 residues. Germline CDR1 and CDR2: SGHNT and YENEEA. The study's findings and limits: Circulating GvH clone levels at their peak were associated with HvG declines (early post-transplant). Recipient-marrow GvH clones were detected, some having first appeared in ileum or blood.

TCRdb keeps only in-frame clones here, not all; method: immunoSEQ multiplex PCR. The sample lists more than 95,000 clones; roughly 93% were seen once. This clone was detected only a few times. No antigen is known for it. The material was unstimulated CD8+ T cells sorted from spleen or lymph node cells, obtained before intestinal transplant. The gene calls are TRBV11-3 and TRBJ1-2; D gene ambiguous. The TCR originated in a human donor who received an intestinal transplant. The CDR3: CASSRVGKDHYGYTF. CDR3 bases: TGTGCCAGCAGCAGGGTGGGTAAGGACCACTATGGCTACACCTTC.